A selection of T cell receptor beta chains follows, all from one sample in a study of Graves' ophthalmopathy and Graves' hyperthyroidism. One entry per CDR3 protein, called by TCRdb with MiXCR from the multiplex PCR reads. The table lists about 480,000 distinct CDR3 sequences, roughly 14% of them singletons. The sequencing sample was made of blood. The receptors originated from a woman in her 30s with Graves' ophthalmopathy. CDR3s include the opening cysteine and the closing phenylalanine or tryptophan. D genes are given only for firm matches.

CASSSGTVNTGELFF,TRBJ2-2,TRBV18,.
CASSQVQGNTEAFF,TRBJ1-1,TRBV4-2,.
CASSPNRVGTEAFF,TRBJ1-1,TRBV7-2,.
CASRRQGPYEQYF,TRBJ2-7,TRBV5-5,TRBD1
CAWSVASNYGYTF,TRBJ1-2,TRBV30,.
CASRGQGAFAYTF,TRBJ1-2,TRBV12-3/TRBV12-4,TRBD1
CASSQWAGGAAREAFF,TRBJ1-1,TRBV2,.
CASTRAYEQYF,TRBJ2-7,TRBV2,.
CASTPFTSGTNSYNEQFF,TRBJ2-1,TRBV11-3,TRBD2
CASSYRRGGELFF,TRBJ2-2,TRBV6-2/TRBV6-3,.
CASVRSGANVLTF,TRBJ2-6,TRBV12-5,.
CASSLEEGRPGTEAFF,TRBJ1-1,TRBV5-1,.
CASSLDRIYTGELFF,TRBJ2-2,TRBV5-1,.
CSARDPRTENTEAFF,TRBJ1-1,TRBV20-1,.
CASSYRTGVGETQYF,TRBJ2-5,TRBV6-5,TRBD1
CASSLVGQGQGTSEQYF,TRBJ2-7,TRBV12-3/TRBV12-4,TRBD1
CASSQGRVTNTGELFF,TRBJ2-2,TRBV3-1,.
CASSLWTAGETQYF,TRBJ2-5,TRBV2,.
CASSSRQSSGNTIYF,TRBJ1-3,TRBV11-2,.
CASSEGDRGLYEQYF,TRBJ2-7,TRBV9,TRBD1
CASSLSKMMNTEAFF,TRBJ1-1,TRBV12-3/TRBV12-4,.
CASSRDRHPPLHF,TRBJ1-6,TRBV12-3/TRBV12-4,TRBD1
CSVVRDQETQYF,TRBJ2-5,TRBV29-1,.
CASSLARAYEQYF,TRBJ2-7,TRBV12-3/TRBV12-4,.
CASQGSQLAKNIQYF,TRBJ2-4,TRBV28,.
CASSRAQGLPSYEQYF,TRBJ2-7,TRBV4-2,.
CASSLEGQGFKSSGELFF,TRBJ2-2,TRBV7-6,TRBD1